Following are 25 T cell receptor beta chains from one sample sequenced in a study of CD8 T cells in ankylosing spondylitis (TCRdb year 2017). General conclusions and limits of the study: Blood from ankylosing spondylitis patients appeared to be characterized by a TCR beta motif composed of several highly homologous amino acid variants.

Their antigen targets remain unknown. Libraries were prepared through 5' RACE. The listed sequencing device is Illumina HiSeq 2500. TCRdb ran its own pipeline on the public reads, namely fastp trimming at Q25 and MiXCR clone calling, and kept in-frame beta chains. Entries that share a CDR3 protein sequence are merged under the most common genes and DNA. The sample profile shows around 490,000 distinct CDR3 sequences; roughly 5.3% of them were found once. Around 3.5% of the sample rests with the top ten. The source material was blood, either unsorted or a sorted T cell fraction (not recorded which). These receptors all come from a male donor with ankylosing spondylitis.

This clonotype was found many times. The chain combines TRBV7-2 with TRBJ2-1, with 9 bases identical to TRBD2. CDR3 length: 14 residues. Germline V gene lookup returns CDR1 SGHTA and CDR2 FQGNSA. After removal of 5 bases from V and 6 bases from J, the junction contained 5 bases not matched to a gene. DNA of the CDR3: TGTGCCAGCAGCCCAGCGGGAGGTGGCAATGAGCAGTTCTTC. It specifies CASSPAGGGNEQFF.

There are many counts of this clonotype. This chain uses TRBV20-1 with TRBJ1-2; 7 nucleotides line up with TRBD1. The germline CDR1 and CDR2 sequences are DFQATT and SNEGSKA (reference sequence). This CDR3 spans 12 amino acids. The J segment lost 4 bases and the V segment lost 5 bases, leaving 4 bases of the junction unmatched. CDR3 sequence (DNA): TGCAGTGCTGGGGGACAGCTCTATGGCTACACCTTC. Residues: CSAGGQLYGYTF.

This clonotype was seen only a few times. The chain carries TRBV7-9 and TRBJ2-7, with D unresolved. The CDR3 runs to 14 residues. The germline gives CDR1 SEHNR, CDR2 FQNEAQ (reference sequence). Trimming removed 1 base at V and 5 bases at J, with 12 bases between. The CDR3, as DNA: TGTGCCAGCAGCTTAGGGCGGTGGGCGGACGAGCAGTACTTC. Its translation: CASSLGRWADEQYF.

This clonotype was counted only a few times. The V call is TRBV29-1, the J call TRBJ1-1, with D tentatively TRBD1 (5 bases). The CDR3 is made up of 13 amino acids. Per germline, CDR1 SQVTM and CDR2 ANQGSEA. V lost 6 bases and J 0 bases, leaving 11 bases between the germline ends. The CDR3 sequence: CSVGGRMNTEAFF. CDR3 coding DNA: TGCAGCGTGGGGGGACGGATGAACACTGAAGCTTTCTTT.

This clonotype occurred many times. The chain is built from TRBV29-1 and TRBJ2-5; 11 nucleotides agree with TRBD2. Germline trimming cut 6 bases from V and 4 bases from J; bases unmatched to any gene: 7. This CDR3 has 14 amino acids. From germline, CDR1 is SQVTM and CDR2 ANQGSEA. The CDR3 reads CSVGSSGGRETQYF. For the CDR3, the DNA is TGCAGCGTGGGTTCTAGCGGGGGGAGAGAGACCCAGTACTTC.

Many counts were recorded for this clonotype. This chain links TRBV7-3 with TRBJ2-1, with D maybe TRBD1 (6 bases). Trimming shortened V by 3 bases and J by 9 bases, and 12 bases separated the two germline ends. CDR1 SGHTA and CDR2 FQGTGA come from the germline V gene. The CDR3 contains 13 residues. CDR3 sequence reads: CASSFLGQPEQFF. The CDR3 region has the DNA TGTGCCAGCAGCTTTCTCGGACAGCCTGAGCAGTTCTTC.

This clonotype occurred many times. The chain combines TRBV27 with TRBJ2-2; D might be TRBD1 (5 bases). In germline, CDR1 is MNHEY, CDR2 SMNVEV (reference sequence). The CDR3 runs 15 residues. The ends were cut back, 3 bases at V and 5 bases at J, with 13 bases in the middle. CDR3 protein: CASSLMAGLTGELFF. CDR3 sequence (DNA): TGTGCCAGCAGTTTGATGGCAGGGCTTACCGGGGAGCTGTTTTTT.

Many counts were recorded for this clonotype. This sequence joins TRBV28 and TRBJ1-5, with 7 bases fitting TRBD1. With V trimmed by 6 bases and J by 5 bases, 10 bases remained unmatched. CDR3 size: 15 residues. Germline CDR1 MDHEN, CDR2 SYDVKM. CDR3 amino acids: CASRQGRLGDQPQHF. The CDR3 region has the DNA TGTGCCAGCAGACAGGGGAGACTTGGGGATCAGCCCCAGCATTTT.

This clonotype was picked up many times. The chain carries TRBV12-3 or TRBV12-4 and TRBJ2-7; TRBD1 matches 8 bases. The CDR3 extends over 13 amino acids. Trimming took 6 bases from V and 2 from J; bases not matched to a gene: 3. In DNA, the CDR3 is TGTGCCAGCAGGCTACAGGGGGCCTACGAGCAGTACTTC. Its translation: CASRLQGAYEQYF.

At least ten counts were recorded for this clonotype. The rearrangement joins TRBV16 to TRBJ1-3; D ambiguous. The germline V and J ends were trimmed by 1 base and 0 bases, with 10 bases remaining between them. The CDR3 covers 16 residues. The germline V gene encodes CDR1 KGHSY and CDR2 FQNENV. The CDR3, as DNA: TGTGCCAGCAGCCAATTAGACCAGGCCTCTGGAAACACCATATATTTT. Its protein product is CASSQLDQASGNTIYF.

This clonotype appeared many times. This sequence joins TRBV29-1 and TRBJ2-3, with TRBD1 identical over 8 bases. The CDR3 contains 15 residues. The V gene's germline CDR1 is SQVTM and CDR2 ANQGSEA. V lost 0 bases, J lost 1 base, and 3 bases stayed unmatched. The CDR3 sequence: CSVEDPGQGTDTQYF. CDR3 bases: TGCAGCGTTGAAGACCCGGGACAGGGCACAGATACGCAGTATTTT.

The chain has TRBV20-1 and TRBJ2-6; D possibly uses TRBD1 or TRBD2 (5 bases each). Germline V gene sequence: CDR1 DFQATT, CDR2 SNEGSKA (reference sequence). The V gene lost 6 bases and the J gene lost 3 bases, with 12 bases spanning the gap. CDR3 length: 14 residues. CDR3 protein: CSAKRGFGANVLTF. The DNA for the CDR3 is TGCAGTGCCAAGAGGGGTTTTGGGGCCAACGTCCTGACTTTC.

This clonotype was detected only a few times. The rearrangement joins TRBV29-1 to TRBJ2-1; TRBD2 aligns across 7 bases. Per the germline V gene, CDR1 is SQVTM and CDR2 is ANQGSEA. The CDR3 extends over 13 amino acids. The junction had 12 bases not matched to a gene; V was cut back by 7 bases and J by 9 bases. CDR3 protein: CSAGASGSGEQFF. The CDR3 nucleotides read TGCAGCGCTGGGGCTAGCGGAAGTGGTGAGCAGTTCTTC.

This clonotype was seen ten or more times. The CDR3 DNA is TGTGCCAGCAGTTATTTCGGGAACTCTGGAAACACCATATATTTT. Translated, it gives CASSYFGNSGNTIYF. The chain links TRBV6-2 or TRBV6-3 to TRBJ1-3; D unresolved. This CDR3 spans 15 amino acids. The V and J ends lost 3 bases and 0 bases respectively, with 9 bases between them. Germline CDR1 is MNHEY and CDR2 is SVGEGT.

V gene TRBV3-1 combines with J gene TRBJ2-7, with 11 bases matching TRBD1. Per the germline V gene, CDR1 is LGHDT and CDR2 is YNNKEL (reference sequence). Trimming removed 4 bases from V and 2 bases from J; junction bases left unmatched: 4. There are 15 residues in the CDR3. Here the CDR3 reads CASSPGQGATYEQYF. Here the CDR3 DNA reads TGTGCCAGCAGCCCCGGACAGGGGGCTACCTACGAGCAGTACTTC.

The sample holds many counts of this clonotype. This rearrangement joins TRBV5-8 to TRBJ2-1; tentative D call: TRBD2 (6 bases). The germline V gene encodes CDR1 SGHTS and CDR2 YDEGEE. Trimming left V 0 bases short and J 5 bases short, with 9 bases between. The CDR3 sequence is 14 residues long. CDR3 sequence reads: CASSLDGGDNEQFF. The CDR3 nucleotides are TGTGCCAGCAGCTTGGATGGAGGGGACAATGAGCAGTTCTTC.

With respect to this clonotype: This sequence may be a read error, since a much larger clone differs from it by one base. The chain recombines TRBV12-3 or TRBV12-4 with TRBJ1-6, with TRBD1 identical over 9 bases. The length of the CDR3 is 16 residues. Trimming cost V 6 bases and J 10 bases; bases outside gene matches: 13. The CDR3 loop is CASSKGPGQGRSPLHF. As DNA, the CDR3 is TGTGCCAGCAGCAAGGGACCGGGACAGGGTCGATCACCCCTCCACTTT.

This clonotype was observed at least ten times. This chain links TRBV7-3 with TRBJ2-5, with D tentatively TRBD1 (5 bases). The ends were cut back, 3 bases at V and 1 base at J, with 12 bases in the middle. CDR3 length: 15 amino acids. CDR1 SGHTA and CDR2 FQGTGA come from the germline V gene. CDR3 amino acids: CASSFTGRFQETQYF. In DNA form, the CDR3 reads TGTGCCAGCAGCTTCACAGGACGTTTCCAAGAGACCCAGTACTTC.

In its sample, this clonotype was seen many times. This chain links TRBV9 with TRBJ1-6; the D gene is possibly TRBD1 (5 bases). This CDR3 spans 14 amino acids. Germline values: CDR1 SGDLS, CDR2 YYNGEE. V was clipped by 3 bases and J by 7 bases, with 11 bases between them. The CDR3 sequence is CASSAGTANSPLHF. Here the CDR3 DNA reads TGTGCCAGCAGCGCCGGGACGGCGAATTCACCCCTCCACTTT.

This clonotype was picked up many times. J is TRBJ1-2 and V is TRBV5-6; D possibly corresponds to TRBD1 (5 bases). The V end lost 2 bases, the J end lost 6 bases, and 11 bases lay between the germline ends. The germline gives CDR1 SGHDT, CDR2 YYEEEE. The CDR3 is 13 amino acids. The CDR3 region has the DNA TGTGCCAGCAGCTTAGGCGGGACGGATGGCTACACCTTC. Protein product: CASSLGGTDGYTF.

This clonotype was picked up many times. This chain uses TRBV7-8 with TRBJ1-5; no firm D call. Germline loops: CDR1 SGHVS, CDR2 FQNEAQ. V lost 5 bases and J 3 bases, leaving 8 bases between the germline ends. The CDR3 has 13 residues. The CDR3 region is CASSGEHNQPQHF. The CDR3 region has the DNA TGTGCCAGCAGCGGGGAGCACAATCAGCCCCAGCATTTT.

The chain links TRBV27 to TRBJ2-5; perhaps TRBD1 as D (5 bases). The ends were cut back, 5 bases at V and 0 bases at J, with 16 bases in the middle. This CDR3 is 16 amino acids long. From germline, CDR1 is MNHEY and CDR2 SMNVEV (reference sequence). Written as DNA, the CDR3 is TGTGCCAGCAGTCCTTCTCTAGGGGATTACCAAGAGACCCAGTACTTC. Protein sequence: CASSPSLGDYQETQYF.

This clonotype was counted only a few times. The chain employs TRBV18 and TRBJ2-7; weak D call: TRBD2 (6 bases). Germline-derived CDR1 and CDR2 are KGHSH and LQKENI. CDR3 length: 14 residues. Trimming removed 4 bases at V and 5 bases at J, with 15 bases between. The DNA for the CDR3 is TGTGCCAGCTCACTCGGAGGGGTTAGCGACGAGCAGTACTTC. It codes for CASSLGGVSDEQYF.

This clonotype occurred a few times. The chain is built from TRBV6-2 or TRBV6-3 and TRBJ2-1; D remains unclear. Trimming cost V 7 bases and J 4 bases, with 14 bases left between them. The CDR3 contains 14 residues. The germline V gene encodes CDR1 MNHEY and CDR2 SVGEGT. The CDR3 DNA follows: TGTGCCAGCACCCGACCGGACCTTTACAATGAGCAGTTCTTC. The encoded protein is CASTRPDLYNEQFF.

This clonotype was observed many times. This chain joins TRBV5-1 and TRBJ1-1; D is unresolved. The CDR3 consists of 13 residues. CDR1 is SGHRS and CDR2 is YFSETQ in the germline V gene. Trimming cost V 1 base and J 5 bases, with 9 bases left between them. The CDR3 loop reads CASSLSVETEAFF. The CDR3 nucleotides are TGCGCCAGCAGCTTGTCTGTTGAGACTGAAGCTTTCTTT.